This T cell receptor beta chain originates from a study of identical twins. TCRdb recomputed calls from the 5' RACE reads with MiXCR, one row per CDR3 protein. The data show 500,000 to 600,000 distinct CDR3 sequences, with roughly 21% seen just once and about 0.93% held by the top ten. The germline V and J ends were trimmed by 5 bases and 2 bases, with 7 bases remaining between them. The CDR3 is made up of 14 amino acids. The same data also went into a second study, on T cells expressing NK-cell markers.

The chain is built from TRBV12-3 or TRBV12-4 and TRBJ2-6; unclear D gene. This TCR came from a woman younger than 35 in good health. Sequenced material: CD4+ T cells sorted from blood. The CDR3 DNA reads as TGTGCCAGCAGTCGTGGGGCTGGGGCCAACGTCCTGACTTTC. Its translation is CASSRGAGANVLTF.